This TCR beta chain came from a study of blood T cell repertoires in COVID-19. Looking at the study overall: Collection of acute and convalescent COVID-19 samples took place in the United States, Italy and Spain.

Sequencing used immunoSEQ multiplex PCR; TCRdb keeps in-frame clones, though not all of them. The data hold more than 10,000 clones, with roughly 80% observed a single time. Sequencing was performed on peripheral blood. The TCR sequence derives from a woman older than 75 with acute or convalescent COVID-19.

The CDR3 loop is CASSWARTGVTEAFF. The CDR3 nucleotides are TGTGCCAGCAGCTGGGCCCGTACGGGGGTCACTGAAGCTTTCTTT. The chain joins TRBV5-4 to TRBJ1-1; the D gene is possibly TRBD1 (5 bases). From germline, CDR1 is SGHNT and CDR2 YYREEE (reference sequence). This CDR3 region has 15 residues. V was clipped by 3 bases and J by 4 bases, with 16 bases between them.